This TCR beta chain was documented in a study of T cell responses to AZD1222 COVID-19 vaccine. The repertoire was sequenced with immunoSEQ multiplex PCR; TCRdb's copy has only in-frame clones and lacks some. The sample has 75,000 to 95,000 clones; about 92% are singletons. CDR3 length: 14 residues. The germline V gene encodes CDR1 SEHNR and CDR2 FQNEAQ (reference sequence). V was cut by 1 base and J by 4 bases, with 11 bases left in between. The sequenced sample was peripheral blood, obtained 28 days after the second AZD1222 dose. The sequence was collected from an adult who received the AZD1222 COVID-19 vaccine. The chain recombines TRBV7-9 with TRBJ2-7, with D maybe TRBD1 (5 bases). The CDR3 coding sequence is TGTGCCAGCAGCTTAGGTGGCAGGGTTTACGAGCAGTACTTC. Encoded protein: CASSLGGRVYEQYF.